This TCR beta chain was captured in a study of blood T cell repertoires in COVID-19 (dated by TCRdb to 2018 to 2021). Turning to the overall study: Samples from collaborators originated in the United States, Italy and Spain and spanned both the acute and convalescent phases of COVID-19. The dataset comprised deeply sampled blood TCRbeta repertoires from subjects exposed to, actively infected with, or recovered from COVID-19. Nearly every sample came with metadata listing a de-identified subject ID, COVID-19 status, age in years and sex. The material from the prospective study consisted of cDNA or gDNA derived from T cells, B-cell-depleted T cells, or PBMCs. Where available, HLA class I and class II types were taken from metadata supplied by the sample provider and were not determined by assay-based typing. Samples came from the ongoing ImmuneRACE study (first 160 participants) plus 1,254 subjects from 6 global collaborators. The repertoires were released in a freely available public database meant as a resource for research on the immune response to SARS-CoV-2.

Results and caveats for the whole study, not just this receptor: The amount of clinical and demographic metadata varied by source and participant and was provided uncurated.

Collaborating institutions collected whole blood in K2EDTA tubes following their own protocols. Collaborator samples were shipped for TCRbeta analysis as frozen whole blood, isolated PBMCs, or DNA extracted from either sample type. TCRbeta CDR3 regions were amplified from genomic DNA by means of the immunoSEQ Assay, a bias-controlled multiplex PCR. In the original analysis: Nucleated cell counts per sample were estimated from amplification of reference gene primers within the assay. Sequence reads were collapsed and filtered to measure the absolute abundance of every unique TCRbeta CDR3 rearrangement. For each sample, productive Simpson clonality was calculated as the square root of Simpson's diversity index across productive rearrangements. The source is immuneACCESS, and TCRdb retained only in-frame sequences with V and J called. Part of the clones is not carried over; for the studies checked, unresolved V genes explain less than half of this, and the remainder is unexplained. The V and J calls and clone size are taken from that table; D and trimming were inferred from the DNA. The sample includes some 100,000 clones, with roughly nine tenths observed a single time. Roughly 8.2% of the sample is in the top ten clones.

Remarks on this clone: The specificity of this receptor is unknown. One base away there is no much larger clone; base qualities are not given.

The germline V gene (reference sequence) specifies GTSNPN as CDR1 and SVGIG as CDR2. Counted from cysteine to phenylalanine, this CDR3 has 11 amino acids. Only the CDR3 portion is preserved as DNA: 33 bases, with reading frame beginning at the first base. At the junction V is shortened by 5 bases and J by 14 bases; bases outside the gene matches: 7. The receptor was derived from a human donor in a cohort sampled during active COVID-19. The sequenced material came from peripheral blood. The V gene is TRBV30 and the J gene is TRBJ2-3, with 10 bases matching TRBD1. The nucleotides read TGTGCCTGGGCCGGGACAGGGGTAGTGTATTTT. It encodes CAWAGTGVVYF. The variable domain in full, with residues beyond the CDR3 obtained from the reference TRBV30 and TRBJ2-3 genes, is SQTIHQWPATLVQPVGSPLSLECTVEGTSNPNLYWYRQAAGRGLQLLFYSVGIGQISSEVPQNLSASRPQDRQFILSSKKLLLSDSGFYLCAWAGTGVVYFGPGTRLTVL.